Described below is a single TCR beta chain sequence and its context. Its specificity is unknown. TCRdb itself ran the RT-PCR reads through MiXCR, one entry per CDR3 protein. This table holds some 500,000 distinct CDR3 sequences, about 25% found once. This sample was taken from a study of response to subunit inactivated influenza vaccine. Study conclusions and caveats: The study's authors posited that every seasonal influenza vaccination enlists few new T cells.

CDR3 length equals 17 residues. The ends lost 0 bases at V and 5 bases at J; junction bases unmatched: 9. The germline gives CDR1 MNHNS, CDR2 SASEGT. Sample: CD4+ T cells sorted from PBMCs, taken 5 days after vaccination. This TCR was recovered from a man aged 50 to 59 who received an inactivated influenza vaccine. V and J are TRBV6-1 and TRBJ2-1; TRBD2 matches 8 bases. Here the CDR3 reads CASSEAIFGGAHNEQFF. CDR3 coding DNA: TGTGCCAGCAGTGAAGCCATCTTCGGGGGGGCCCACAATGAGCAGTTCTTC.